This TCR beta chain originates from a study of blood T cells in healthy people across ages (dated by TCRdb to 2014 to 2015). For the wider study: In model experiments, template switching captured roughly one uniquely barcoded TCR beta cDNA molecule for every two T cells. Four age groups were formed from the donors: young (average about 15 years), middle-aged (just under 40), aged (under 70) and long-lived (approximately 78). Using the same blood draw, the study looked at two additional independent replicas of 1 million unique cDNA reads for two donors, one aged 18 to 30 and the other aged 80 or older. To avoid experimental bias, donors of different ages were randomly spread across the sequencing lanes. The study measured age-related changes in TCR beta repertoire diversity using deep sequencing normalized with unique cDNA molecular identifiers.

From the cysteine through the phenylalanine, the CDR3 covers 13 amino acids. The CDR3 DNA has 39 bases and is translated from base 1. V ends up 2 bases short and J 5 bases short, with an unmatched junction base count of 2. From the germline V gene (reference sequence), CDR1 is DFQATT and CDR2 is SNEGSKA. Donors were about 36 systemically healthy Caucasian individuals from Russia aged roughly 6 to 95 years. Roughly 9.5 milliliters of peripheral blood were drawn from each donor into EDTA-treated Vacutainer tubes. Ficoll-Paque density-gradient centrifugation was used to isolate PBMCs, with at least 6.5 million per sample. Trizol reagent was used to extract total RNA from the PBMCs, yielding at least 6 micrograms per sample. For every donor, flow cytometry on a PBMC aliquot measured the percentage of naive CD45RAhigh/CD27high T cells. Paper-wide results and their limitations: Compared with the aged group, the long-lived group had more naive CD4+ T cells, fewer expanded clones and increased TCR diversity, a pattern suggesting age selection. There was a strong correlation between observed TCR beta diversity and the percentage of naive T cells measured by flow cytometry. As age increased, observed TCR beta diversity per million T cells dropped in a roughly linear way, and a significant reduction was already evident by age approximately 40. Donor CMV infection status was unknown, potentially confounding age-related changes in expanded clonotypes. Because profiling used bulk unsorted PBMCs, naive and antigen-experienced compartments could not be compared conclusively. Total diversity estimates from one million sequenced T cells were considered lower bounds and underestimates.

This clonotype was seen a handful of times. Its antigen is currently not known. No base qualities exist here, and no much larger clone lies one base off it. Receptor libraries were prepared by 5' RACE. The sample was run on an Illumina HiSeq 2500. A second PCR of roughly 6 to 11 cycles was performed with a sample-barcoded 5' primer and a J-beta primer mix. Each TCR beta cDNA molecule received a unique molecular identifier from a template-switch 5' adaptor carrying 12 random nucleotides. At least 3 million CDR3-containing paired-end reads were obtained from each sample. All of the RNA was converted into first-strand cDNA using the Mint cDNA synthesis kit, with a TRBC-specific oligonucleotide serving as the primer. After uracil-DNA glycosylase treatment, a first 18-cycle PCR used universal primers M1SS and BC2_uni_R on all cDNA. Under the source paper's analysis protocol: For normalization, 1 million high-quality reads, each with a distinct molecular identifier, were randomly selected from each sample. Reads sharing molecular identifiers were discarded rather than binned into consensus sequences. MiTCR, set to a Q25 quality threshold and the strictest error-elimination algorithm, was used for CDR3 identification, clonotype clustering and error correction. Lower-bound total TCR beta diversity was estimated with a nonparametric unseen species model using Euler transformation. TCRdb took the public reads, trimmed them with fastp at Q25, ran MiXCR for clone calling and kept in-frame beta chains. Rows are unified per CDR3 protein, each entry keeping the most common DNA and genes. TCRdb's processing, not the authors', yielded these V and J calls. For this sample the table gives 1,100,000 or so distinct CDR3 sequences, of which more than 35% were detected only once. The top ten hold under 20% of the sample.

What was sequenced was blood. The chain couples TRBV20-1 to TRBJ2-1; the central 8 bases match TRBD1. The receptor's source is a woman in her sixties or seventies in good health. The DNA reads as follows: TGCAGTGCTAGATACAGGGGGAACAATGAGCAGTTCTTC. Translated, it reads CSARYRGNNEQFF.